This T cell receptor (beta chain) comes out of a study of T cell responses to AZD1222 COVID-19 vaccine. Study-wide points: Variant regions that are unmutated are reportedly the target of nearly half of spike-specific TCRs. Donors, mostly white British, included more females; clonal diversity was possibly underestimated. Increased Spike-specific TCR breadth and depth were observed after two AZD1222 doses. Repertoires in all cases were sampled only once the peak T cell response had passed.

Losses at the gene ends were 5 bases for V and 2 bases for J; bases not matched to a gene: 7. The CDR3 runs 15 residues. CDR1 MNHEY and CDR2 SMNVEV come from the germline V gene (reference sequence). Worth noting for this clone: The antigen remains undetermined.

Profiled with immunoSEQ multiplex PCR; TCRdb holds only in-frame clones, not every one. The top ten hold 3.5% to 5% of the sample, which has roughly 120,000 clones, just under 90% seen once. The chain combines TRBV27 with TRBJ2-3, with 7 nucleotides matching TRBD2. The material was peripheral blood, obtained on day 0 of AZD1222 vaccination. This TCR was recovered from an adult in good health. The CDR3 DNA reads TGTGCCAGCAGTCCAAAAGCGGGGATCACAGATACGCAGTATTTT. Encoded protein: CASSPKAGITDTQYF.